The source of this T cell receptor (beta chain) is a study of T cells in Graves' hyperthyroidism and ophthalmopathy. Germline assignment: CDR1 DFQATT and CDR2 SNEGSKA (reference sequence). This CDR3 is 12 amino acids long. The V end lost 5 bases, the J end lost 3 bases, and 8 bases lay between the germline ends. Study outcomes and limitations: A 13 V-J model separated ophthalmopathy from stable hyperthyroidism. It was a median roughly six months before onset that the model predicted ophthalmopathy.

Amplification of TCR beta CDR3 regions was performed using RNA transcripts as template. The TCR CDR3 first-round RT-PCR relied on the HTBI primer set. MiXCR, run by TCRdb on the multiplex PCR reads, gives a single entry per CDR3 protein. The data show more than 350,000 distinct CDR3 sequences, around 14% seen once. A few counts support this clonotype. Its target is unknown. Exclusion criteria comprised uncontrolled infection, other autoimmune disease, pregnancy or lactation. V usage is TRBV20-1 and J usage is TRBJ1-5; perhaps TRBD1 as D (5 bases). The source is a woman in her twenties or thirties with Graves' hyperthyroidism. Sequencing used blood. CDR3 amino acids: CSAEGPNQPQHF. DNA of the CDR3: TGCAGTGCTGAGGGGCCCAATCAGCCCCAGCATTTT.